The 26 T cell receptor beta chains reported below all come from one sample, sequenced in a study of a mutant IDH1 vaccine in newly diagnosed glioma. Sequenced by immunoSEQ multiplex PCR; TCRdb stores in-frame clones only, minus some. The table lists some 38,000 clones, approximately 78% of them singletons. As for time point: week 5, during vaccination. Topical imiquimod was applied with each vaccine dose, which held 300 ug of mutant IDH1 20-mer peptide. No antigen has been identified for these receptors. Specimen: PBMCs, collected from a glioma patient whose treatment included an IDH1 peptide vaccine. The origin of the receptors is a middle-aged man with glioma.

This chain uses TRBV2 with TRBJ1-2; no firm D call. This CDR3 is built from 11 residues. Trimming took 8 bases from V and 6 from J, leaving 10 bases between them. Germline lookup yields CDR1 SNHLY and CDR2 FYNNEI. CDR3 in DNA: TGTGCCAGCGGGAAGGGAAATGGCTACACCTTC. Protein: CASGKGNGYTF.

This chain uses TRBV14 with TRBJ1-2; no firm D call. Germline loops: CDR1 SGHDN, CDR2 FVKESK. V was clipped by 3 bases and J by 4 bases, with 12 bases between them. The CDR3 totals 14 residues. The CDR3 spells CASSHPGGLYGYTF. The DNA of the CDR3 is TGTGCCAGCAGCCACCCGGGCGGCCTCTATGGCTACACCTTC.

The chain couples TRBV27 to TRBJ1-1, with 7 bases identical to TRBD1. The CDR3 is made up of 14 amino acids. After removal of 4 bases from V and 2 bases from J, the junction contained 4 bases not matched to a gene. Germline lookup yields CDR1 MNHEY and CDR2 SMNVEV (reference sequence). The CDR3 region has the DNA TGTGCCAGCAGTTCTGGGACAGCCAACACTGAAGCTTTCTTT. Its translation is CASSSGTANTEAFF.

V is TRBV2 and J is TRBJ1-6, with a possible D match to TRBD1 (5 bases). From germline, CDR1 is SNHLY and CDR2 FYNNEI. V lost 5 bases, J lost 7 bases, and 12 bases lay in between. This CDR3 is built from 14 residues. CDR3 nucleotides: TGTGCCAGCAGTCGGGACCAGCTCAATTCACCCCTCCACTTT. It codes for CASSRDQLNSPLHF.

The gene calls are TRBV9 and TRBJ2-6; D not resolved. CDR1 is SGDLS and CDR2 is YYNGEE in the germline V gene. Trimming took 1 base from V and 4 from J, leaving 15 bases between them. The CDR3 sequence is 17 residues long. CDR3 sequence (DNA): TGTGCCAGCAGCGTATACTTTCGTTCGTGGGGGGCCAACGTCCTGACTTTC. Translating it yields CASSVYFRSWGANVLTF.

This clone occurred once. J is TRBJ1-5 and V is TRBV19, with 7 positions matching TRBD1. Germline CDR1 LNHDA, CDR2 SQIVND (reference sequence). The CDR3 runs to 15 residues. V lost 10 bases, J lost 3 bases, and 12 bases stayed unmatched. The CDR3 spells CATQAGQLFNQPQHF. As DNA, the CDR3 is TGTGCCACGCAGGCGGGACAGTTATTCAATCAGCCCCAGCATTTT.

The chain couples TRBV5-1 to TRBJ2-3, with D perhaps matching TRBD2 (5 bases). This CDR3 region has 16 residues. Deletions cut 0 bases from V and 4 bases from J, with 15 bases between. Germline V CDR1 and CDR2: SGHRS, YFSETQ. CDR3 sequence reads: CASSLGLGELSDTQYF. CDR3 nucleotide sequence: TGCGCCAGCAGCTTGGGGCTCGGGGAATTATCAGATACGCAGTATTTT.

The CDR3, as DNA: TGTGCCAGTAGTTGGGGCAGCCCACAGAACACCGGGGAGCTGTTTTTT. Its translation is CASSWGSPQNTGELFF. V is TRBV19 and J is TRBJ2-2; weak D call: TRBD1 (5 bases). The germline CDR1 and CDR2 sequences are LNHDA and SQIVND (reference sequence). The ends were cut back, 5 bases at V and 1 base at J, with 14 bases in the middle. The CDR3 spans 16 residues.

The rearrangement joins TRBV7-9 to TRBJ1-2; 7 bases align to TRBD1. The CDR3 has 16 residues. Germline V CDR1 and CDR2: SEHNR, FQNEAQ (reference sequence). V shed 8 bases and J 3 bases; nucleotides not matched to a gene: 15. The CDR3: CASGRQGAGGYYGYTF. The CDR3 DNA sequence: TGTGCCAGCGGCCGACAAGGGGCAGGGGGGTACTATGGCTACACCTTC.

This sequence joins TRBV7-2 and TRBJ2-2; D remains unclear. The CDR3 is 16 residues long. V dropped 5 bases and J dropped 2 bases, with 15 bases sitting between them. Germline V CDR1 and CDR2: SGHTA, FQGNSA. The CDR3 sequence: CASSQRDYSNTGELFF. The CDR3 bases are TGTGCCAGCAGCCAAAGGGATTACTCCAACACCGGGGAGCTGTTTTTT.

This clone was counted between two and nine times. V usage is TRBV29-1 and J usage is TRBJ1-1; TRBD1 is a possible D gene (6 bases). CDR1 and CDR2 (germline): SQVTM, ANQGSEA. This CDR3 comprises 13 residues. The V gene lost 7 bases and the J gene lost 2 bases, with 14 bases spanning the gap. The CDR3 nucleotides are TGCAGCGGCAGAAGACAGGAAAACACTGAAGCTTTCTTT. Amino acid sequence: CSGRRQENTEAFF. The full variable domain, rest sourced from reference TRBV29-1 and TRBJ1-1, is SAVISQKPSRDICQRGTSLTIQCQVDSQVTMMFWYRQQPGQSLTLIATANQGSEATYESGFVIDKFPISRPNLTFSTLTVSNMSPEDSSIYLCSGRRQENTEAFFGQGTRLTVV.

This clone was seen only once. The chain carries TRBV4-1 and TRBJ1-5, with TRBD1 matching 11 bases. Germline-derived CDR1 and CDR2 are MGHRA and YSYEKL. The CDR3 totals 19 residues. V lost 0 bases to trimming and J lost 6 bases; unmatched junction nucleotides: 13. The CDR3 protein is CASSQDRILGGQGAQPQHF. The CDR3 bases are TGCGCCAGCAGCCAAGATCGCATCTTGGGTGGACAGGGGGCTCAGCCCCAGCATTTT.

The rearrangement links TRBV2 to TRBJ1-5, with TRBD1 identical over 9 bases. J lost 7 bases, V lost 5 bases, and 12 bases had no gene match. The CDR3 runs to 16 residues. CDR1 is SNHLY, CDR2 FYNNEI, per germline. The CDR3 is CASSTDRGSVNQPQHF. The CDR3 coding sequence is TGTGCCAGCAGTACGGACAGGGGATCGGTTAACCAGCCCCAGCATTTT. Supplemented by reference TRBV2 and TRBJ1-5, the full variable domain reads EPEVTQTPSHQVTQMGQEVILRCVPISNHLYFYWYRQILGQKVEFLVSFYNNEISEKSEIFDDQFSVERPDGSNFTLKIRSTKLEDSAMYFCASSTDRGSVNQPQHFGDGTRLSIL.

This clone came up a few times. The J gene is TRBJ2-3, the V gene TRBV7-2, with D possibly TRBD1 on 6 matching bases. Germline V gene sequence: CDR1 SGHTA, CDR2 FQGNSA. The CDR3 extends over 15 amino acids. V lost 1 base and J 8 bases, leaving 16 bases between the germline ends. The CDR3 here is CASSLVRGTQGTQYF. The CDR3 DNA follows: TGTGCCAGCAGCTTAGTGAGGGGGACCCAAGGTACGCAGTATTTT.

This clone was seen just once. The chain combines TRBV4-2 with TRBJ2-2; TRBD2 aligns across 8 bases. V lost 4 bases and J lost 5; bases outside the gene matches: 9. The CDR3 spans 16 residues. Germline CDR1 is LGHNA and CDR2 is YNFKEQ. The CDR3 sequence is CASSPGAAGDTGELFF. CDR3 bases: TGTGCCAGCAGCCCCGGGGCAGCGGGGGATACCGGGGAGCTGTTTTTT.

The V and J genes are TRBV30 and TRBJ1-2; 10 bases agree with TRBD1. The J segment lost 5 bases and the V segment lost 5 bases, leaving 11 bases of the junction unmatched. The CDR3 has 15 residues. Germline V gene lookup returns CDR1 GTSNPN and CDR2 SVGIG (reference sequence). In DNA, the CDR3 is TGTGCCTGGTTCAGTGGACAGGGGGAGAGGTATGGCTACACCTTC. This sequence encodes CAWFSGQGERYGYTF.

The J gene is TRBJ2-2, the V gene TRBV7-9; either TRBD1 or TRBD2 may supply D (6 bases each). V was shortened by 5 bases and J by 0 bases, with 13 bases between the two germline ends. There are 16 residues in the CDR3. Germline V gene lookup returns CDR1 SEHNR and CDR2 FQNEAQ (reference sequence). The CDR3 DNA follows: TGTGCCAGCAGCCCCTGGAGGGGGACGAACACCGGGGAGCTGTTTTTT. Its translation: CASSPWRGTNTGELFF.

The chain recombines TRBV4-1 with TRBJ2-2; possible D gene TRBD2, 5 bases. The CDR3 extends over 16 amino acids. CDR1 is MGHRA and CDR2 is YSYEKL in the germline V gene. Deletions cut 4 bases from V and 0 bases from J, with 12 bases between. The CDR3 coding sequence is TGCGCCAGCAGCCCCCGGATCGGGACGAACACCGGGGAGCTGTTTTTT. Residues: CASSPRIGTNTGELFF.

This chain links TRBV19 with TRBJ1-2, with no clear D. Germline V gene sequence: CDR1 LNHDA, CDR2 SQIVND (reference sequence). V was pared by 4 bases and J by 0 bases, with 3 bases between. The length of the CDR3 is 12 residues. CDR3 in amino acids: CASSTTNYGYTF. CDR3 sequence (DNA): TGTGCCAGTAGTACTACTAACTATGGCTACACCTTC.

Comments on this clone: The junction departs from germline at one end; a sequencing error may be responsible. The rearrangement uses TRBV7-7 and TRBJ1-4; TRBD1 matches at 8 bases. The CDR3 consists of 15 residues. Looked up from germline, CDR1 is SSHAT and CDR2 is FNYEAQ (reference sequence). The CDR3 DNA follows: TGTGCTAGCAGCTTAGGCGGACAGGGTTTAGAAAAACTGTTTTTT. Translation gives CASSLGGQGLEKLFF.

The genes are TRBV6-5 and TRBJ1-6, with no clear D. CDR3 length equals 14 residues. The ends were cut back, 7 bases at V and 0 bases at J, with 7 bases in the middle. Germline V gene data show CDR1 as MNHEY and CDR2 as SVGAGI. DNA for the CDR3: TGTGCCAGCACCCGGAGCTCCTATAATTCACCCCTCCACTTT. This encodes CASTRSSYNSPLHF.

This clone was observed a single time. The chain links TRBV6-1 to TRBJ2-1; TRBD1 aligns across 7 bases. Trimming cost V 8 bases and J 8 bases; bases outside gene matches: 6. This CDR3 has 12 amino acids. The germline V gene has CDR1 MNHNS and CDR2 SASEGT. The CDR3 DNA is TGTGCCAGCGACAGGGCGAGGGATGAGCAGTTCTTC. Translation gives CASDRARDEQFF.

This clone was recorded only once. The chain links TRBV30 to TRBJ2-7; 8 positions agree with TRBD1. V was clipped by 0 bases and J by 2 bases; unmatched bases: 0. The CDR3 runs to 13 residues. Germline loops: CDR1 GTSNPN, CDR2 SVGIG (reference sequence). In DNA form, the CDR3 reads TGTGCCTGGAGTGTACAGGGGGCCTACGAGCAGTACTTC. As protein: CAWSVQGAYEQYF.

The genes are TRBV2 and TRBJ2-3; D call uncertain. V lost 6 bases to trimming and J lost 0 bases, with 10 bases between them. The CDR3 sequence is 14 residues long. Germline CDR1 SNHLY, CDR2 FYNNEI. In nucleotides, the CDR3 is TGTGCCAGCAGGCGGTGGGGAAGCACAGATACGCAGTATTTT. Protein sequence: CASRRWGSTDTQYF.

By share of the sample, this clone is medium-sized. The rearrangement joins TRBV4-2 to TRBJ1-2; no reliable D call. The CDR3 has 14 amino acids. Per germline, CDR1 LGHNA and CDR2 YNFKEQ. The V end was cut by 0 bases, the J end by 2 bases, with 7 bases between. CDR3 amino acids: CASSQDRANYGYTF. CDR3 coding DNA: TGTGCCAGCAGCCAAGATCGGGCAAACTATGGCTACACCTTC.

This sequence joins TRBV5-4 and TRBJ2-2; the D gene is possibly TRBD1 (6 bases). Trimming left V 2 bases short and J 4 bases short, with 9 bases between. The CDR3 covers 14 residues. CDR1 is SGHNT and CDR2 is YYREEE in the germline V gene (reference sequence). This CDR3 reads CASSLQGSTGELFF. DNA for the CDR3: TGTGCCAGCAGCTTACAGGGATCCACCGGGGAGCTGTTTTTT.